This TCR beta chain is drawn from a study of beta chain features in type 1 diabetes. About the research overall: Cell yields, age and gender were similar between patients and healthy donors.

Study-wide results and caveats: For type 1 diabetes patients, VDJ junctions showed fewer insertions and more deletions. Researchers report that Type 1 diabetes patients had moderately but significantly shorter TCRB CDR3s across all four CD4+ subsets.

Germline CDR1 and CDR2: SGHAT and FQNNGV. There are 13 residues in the CDR3. With 5 bases removed from V and 11 bases from J, the gap between germline ends came to 13 bases. The entirety of the isolated RNA underwent reverse transcription, so expressed TCRB transcripts were sequenced. Clones were read by immunoSEQ multiplex PCR, and TCRdb kept only the in-frame ones, dropping some. The table shows 300,000 to 400,000 clones, with 8.5% to 10% occurring only once. A single count supports this clone. Its target is unknown. The V call is TRBV11-2, the J call TRBJ2-6; TRBD2 might be the D (6 bases). The sample was central memory CD4+ T cells from blood. This receptor was obtained from a man between 25 and 39 years old with type 1 diabetes. DNA of the CDR3: TGTGCCAGCAGCAGGGACTCCGAGGACGTCCTGACTTTC. Protein product: CASSRDSEDVLTF.